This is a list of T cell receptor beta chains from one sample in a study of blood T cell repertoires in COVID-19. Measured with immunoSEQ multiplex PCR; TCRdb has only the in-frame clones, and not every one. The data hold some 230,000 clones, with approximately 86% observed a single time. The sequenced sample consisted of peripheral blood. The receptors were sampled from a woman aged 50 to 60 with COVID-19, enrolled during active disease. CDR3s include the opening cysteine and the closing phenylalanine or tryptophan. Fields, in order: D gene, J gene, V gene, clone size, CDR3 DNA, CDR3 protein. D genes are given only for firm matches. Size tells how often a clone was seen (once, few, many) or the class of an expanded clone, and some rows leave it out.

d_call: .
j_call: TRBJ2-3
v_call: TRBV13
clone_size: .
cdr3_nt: TGTGCCAGCAGCTTAGTTCCTCCCACAGATACGCAGTATTTT
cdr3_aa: CASSLVPPTDTQYF

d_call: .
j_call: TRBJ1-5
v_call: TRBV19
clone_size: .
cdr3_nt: TGTGCCAGTATGATCGACACAGGGCCGAGACAGCCCCAGCATTTT
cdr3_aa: CASMIDTGPRQPQHF

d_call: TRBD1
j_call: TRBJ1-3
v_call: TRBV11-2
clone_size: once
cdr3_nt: TGTGCCAGCAGCTTAGCCTCCACCGGGACAGGGGCTGGAAACACCATATATTTT
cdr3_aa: CASSLASTGTGAGNTIYF

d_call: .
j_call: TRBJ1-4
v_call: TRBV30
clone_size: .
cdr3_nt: TGTGCCTGGAGTGTGAGGACTCCTAATGAAAAACTGTTTTTT
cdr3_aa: CAWSVRTPNEKLFF

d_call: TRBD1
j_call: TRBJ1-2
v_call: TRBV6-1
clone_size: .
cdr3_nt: TGTGCCAGCAGTGAAGCGGAACAGGGGTATGGCTACACCTTC
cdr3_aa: CASSEAEQGYGYTF

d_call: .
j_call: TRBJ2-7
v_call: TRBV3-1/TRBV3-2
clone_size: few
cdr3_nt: TGTGCCAGCAGCGCCGGGGCCTACGAGCAGTACTTC
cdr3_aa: CASSAGAYEQYF

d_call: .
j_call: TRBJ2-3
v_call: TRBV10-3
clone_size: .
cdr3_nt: TGTGCCATCAGTGGCGGTAGCACAGATACGCAGTATTTT
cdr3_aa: CAISGGSTDTQYF

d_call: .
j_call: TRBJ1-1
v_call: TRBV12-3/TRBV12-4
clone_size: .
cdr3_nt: TGTGCCAGCAGTGGCAGGGTGAACACTGAAGCTTTCTTT
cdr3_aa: CASSGRVNTEAFF

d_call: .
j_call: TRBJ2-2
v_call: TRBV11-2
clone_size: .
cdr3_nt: TGTGCCAGCAGCCTCGGACAGATCACCGGGGAGCTGTTTTTT
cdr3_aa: CASSLGQITGELFF

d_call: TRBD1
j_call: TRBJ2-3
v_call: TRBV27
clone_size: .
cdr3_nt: TGTGCCAGCAGTTTAGGGCTCACAGGGGCCAGCACAGATACGCAGTATTTT
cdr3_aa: CASSLGLTGASTDTQYF

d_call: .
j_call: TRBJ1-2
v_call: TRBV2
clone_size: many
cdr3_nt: TGTGCCAGCAGTGGGAGGTTTGGCTACACCTTC
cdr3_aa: CASSGRFGYTF

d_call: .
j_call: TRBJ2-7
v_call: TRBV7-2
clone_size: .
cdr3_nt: TGTGCCAGCAGCTTAACAGAGACCTACGAGCAGTACTTC
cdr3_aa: CASSLTETYEQYF

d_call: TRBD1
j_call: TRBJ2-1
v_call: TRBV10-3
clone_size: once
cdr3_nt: TGTGCCATCAGTGACGGGACAGGGGATGAGCAGTTCTTC
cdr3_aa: CAISDGTGDEQFF

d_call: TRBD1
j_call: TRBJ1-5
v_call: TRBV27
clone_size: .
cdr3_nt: TGTGCCAGCAGAAAGACAGGGGTGGCTCAGCCCCAGCATTTT
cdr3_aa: CASRKTGVAQPQHF

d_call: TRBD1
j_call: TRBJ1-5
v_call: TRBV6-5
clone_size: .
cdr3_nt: TGTGCCAGCATCCCGACAGGGGGCGAAAATCAGCCCCAGCATTTT
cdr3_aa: CASIPTGGENQPQHF

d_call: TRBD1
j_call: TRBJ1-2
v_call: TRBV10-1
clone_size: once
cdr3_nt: TGCGCCAGCAGTAAAGGGACAGCCTATGGCTACACCTTC
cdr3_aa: CASSKGTAYGYTF

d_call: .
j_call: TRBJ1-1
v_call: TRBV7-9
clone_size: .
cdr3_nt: TGTGCCAGCAGCTTAGCAGGAGGGAACCTGGGCACTGAAGCTTTCTTT
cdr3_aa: CASSLAGGNLGTEAFF

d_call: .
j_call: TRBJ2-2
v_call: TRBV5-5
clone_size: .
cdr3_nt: TGTGCCAGCAGCATTGAGGATCTGGCCGGGGAGCTGTTTTTT
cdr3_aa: CASSIEDLAGELFF

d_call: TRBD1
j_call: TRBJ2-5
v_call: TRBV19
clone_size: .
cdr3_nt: TGTGCCAGTAGTGCCTCCTCCGGGACAGGGTATCAAACCCAGTACTTC
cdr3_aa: CASSASSGTGYQTQYF

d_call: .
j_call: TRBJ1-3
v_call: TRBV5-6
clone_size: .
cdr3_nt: TGTGCCAGCAGCTTGGAGAGCTCTGGAAACACCATATATTTT
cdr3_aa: CASSLESSGNTIYF

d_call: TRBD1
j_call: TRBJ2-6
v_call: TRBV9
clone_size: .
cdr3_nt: TGTGCCAGCAGCCTCTCGGACAGGGGCTCTCAGGGGGCCAACGTCCTGACTTTC
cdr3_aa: CASSLSDRGSQGANVLTF

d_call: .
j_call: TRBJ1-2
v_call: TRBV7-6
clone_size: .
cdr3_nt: TGTGCCAGCAGCCCGACGGAGACAGCTTTAGGCTATGGCTACACCTTC
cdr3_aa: CASSPTETALGYGYTF

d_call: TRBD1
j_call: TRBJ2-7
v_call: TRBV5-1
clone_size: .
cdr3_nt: TGCGCCAGCAGCGGGGACAGGGTTACCTACGAGCAGTACTTC
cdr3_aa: CASSGDRVTYEQYF

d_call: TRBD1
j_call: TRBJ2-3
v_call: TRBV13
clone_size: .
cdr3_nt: TGTGCCAGCAGCTTGACAGGGGGTGGACATACGCAGTATTTT
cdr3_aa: CASSLTGGGHTQYF

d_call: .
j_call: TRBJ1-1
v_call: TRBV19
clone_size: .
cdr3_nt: TGTGCCAGTAGTATCATGACAGCGTCTGAAGCTTTCTTT
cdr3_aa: CASSIMTASEAFF

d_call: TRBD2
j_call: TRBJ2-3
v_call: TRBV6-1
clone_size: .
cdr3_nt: TGTGCCAGCAGTGAACGTCGGACTAGCGGGGGTACTAGCACAGATACGCAGTATTTT
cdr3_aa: CASSERRTSGGTSTDTQYF

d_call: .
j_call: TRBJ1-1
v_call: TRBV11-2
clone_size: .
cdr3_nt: TGTGCCAGCAGCTTAGAACGGGGAACTGAAGCTTTCTTT
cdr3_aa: CASSLERGTEAFF

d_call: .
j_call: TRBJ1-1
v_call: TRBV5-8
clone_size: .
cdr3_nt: TGTGCCAGCAGCCTAGGAACTGAAGCTTTCTTT
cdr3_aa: CASSLGTEAFF

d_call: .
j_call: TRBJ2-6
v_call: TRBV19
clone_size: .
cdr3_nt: TGTGCCAGTAGTATCGGAGGGTATGGGGCCAACGTCCTGACTTTC
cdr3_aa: CASSIGGYGANVLTF

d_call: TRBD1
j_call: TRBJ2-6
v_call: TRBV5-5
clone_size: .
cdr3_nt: TGTGCCAGCAGCTTGGCGATTAGGGACAGGGGAGTCTCTGGGGCCAACGTCCTGACTTTC
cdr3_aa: CASSLAIRDRGVSGANVLTF

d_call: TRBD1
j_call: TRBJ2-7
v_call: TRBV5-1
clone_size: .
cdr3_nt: TGCGCCAGCAGCTTGGGAGGGGGCAGGAACGAGCAGTACTTC
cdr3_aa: CASSLGGGRNEQYF

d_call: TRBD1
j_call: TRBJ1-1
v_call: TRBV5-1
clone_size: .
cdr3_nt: TGCGCCAGCAGCCAGGGACAGGGAAGGTTTACTGAAGCTTTCTTT
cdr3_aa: CASSQGQGRFTEAFF

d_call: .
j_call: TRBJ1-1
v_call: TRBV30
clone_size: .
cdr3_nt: TGTGCCTGGAGGGCCGCGGTCACTGAAGCTTTCTTT
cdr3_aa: CAWRAAVTEAFF

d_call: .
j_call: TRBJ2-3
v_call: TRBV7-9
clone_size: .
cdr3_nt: TGTGCCATTCGCCCCGGGACAGATACGCAGTATTTT
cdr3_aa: CAIRPGTDTQYF

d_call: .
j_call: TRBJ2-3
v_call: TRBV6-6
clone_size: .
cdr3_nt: TGTGCCAGCAGTGACGGGACTCCCAGAGATACGCAGTATTTT
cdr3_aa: CASSDGTPRDTQYF

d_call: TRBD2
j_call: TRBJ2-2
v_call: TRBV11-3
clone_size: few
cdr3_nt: TGTGCCAGCAGCTTAGACCCCCGGAGCGGGGGGCAAAGCACCGGGGAGCTGTTTTTT
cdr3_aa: CASSLDPRSGGQSTGELFF

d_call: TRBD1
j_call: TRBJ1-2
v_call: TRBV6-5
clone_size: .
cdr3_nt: TGTGCCAGCACCAGGGGGGCCGGGACAGTCGGTGGCTACACCTTC
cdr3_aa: CASTRGAGTVGGYTF

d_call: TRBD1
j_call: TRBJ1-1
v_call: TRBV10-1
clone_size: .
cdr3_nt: TGCGCCAGCAGTGGGAACAGGGGGGAATCTGAAGCTTTCTTT
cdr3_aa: CASSGNRGESEAFF